The entry below describes one TCR beta chain. The data are from a study of cytomegalovirus exposure and HLA in healthy donors. Sequencing was performed with immunoSEQ multiplex PCR; in TCRdb, only in-frame clones are kept and a portion is missing. Of about 150,000 clones listed, roughly 91% were seen once; the top ten hold over 3%. These donors were members of the roughly 120-subject validation cohort, a group separate from the approximately 670-subject first cohort. Trimming took 3 bases from V and 0 from J, leaving 14 bases between them. Per germline, CDR1 GTSNPN and CDR2 SVGIG (reference sequence). The CDR3 is 15 residues long.

The source material was PBMCs. This sequence originates from a woman aged 18-29 years in good health and CMV-seropositive. The chain combines TRBV30 with TRBJ1-2; D uncertain. The CDR3 region has the DNA TGTGCCTGGAGCCGATTAGGAGTAGCTAACTATGGCTACACCTTC. Translated: CAWSRLGVANYGYTF.